This TCR beta chain is drawn from a study of blood T cell repertoires in COVID-19. Original data processing: Amplification with reference gene primers provided the estimates of nucleated cell counts. Libraries were prepared by immunoSEQ multiplex PCR; TCRdb keeps only in-frame clonotypes and omits some of them. V and J calls and clone size are copied from that table; D and trimming were computed from the DNA. Of more than 200,000 clones detected, 81% appear once; the ten largest clones hold approximately 7.2%. CDR1 is LGHDT and CDR2 is YNNKEL in the germline V gene (reference sequence). Trimming took off 4 bases at V and 8 bases at J, with 21 bases between the two ends. The CDR3 spans 16 residues.

The chain joins TRBV3-1 (or the pseudogene TRBV3-2) to TRBJ2-1, with D perhaps TRBD2 (6 bases). Sample: peripheral blood. This sequence originates from a woman older than 75 with acute or convalescent COVID-19. CDR3 coding DNA: TGTGCCAGCAGCCTAAGATTGACGACTAGTTCATATGAGCAGTTCTTC. It specifies CASSLRLTTSSYEQFF.